This is a list of T cell receptor beta chains from one sample in a study of metastatic and nonmetastatic thyroid tumors. TCRdb reprocessed the PCR reads via MiXCR. The repertoire holds 9,500 to 15,000 clones, with 30% to 35% as singletons. Sequenced: tumor tissue. Receptors originate from a female donor with papillary thyroid cancer or a benign thyroid nodule (not recorded which). Some clones in this sample may be carry-over from other donors' samples. CDR3s include the opening cysteine and the closing phenylalanine or tryptophan. A D gene is named only where the DNA matches it firmly. Only part of the rows carry a size: once, few, many, or a class if the clone is expanded.

>TRBV7-9|13|-|TRBJ1-6|-
TGTGCCACCCACACAGGAGGCAATTCACCCCTCCACTTT
CATHTGGNSPLHF
>TRBV6-5|15|-|TRBJ1-1|few
TGTGCCAGCAGTTACTCGTCGGGGGCGAGAACTGAAGCTTTCTTT
CASSYSSGARTEAFF
>TRBV20-1|15|-|TRBJ2-2|-
TGCAGTGCTAGAGATTGGGACACGAACACCGGGGAGCTGTTTTTT
CSARDWDTNTGELFF
>TRBV27|15|TRBD2|TRBJ2-7|-
TGTGCCAGCAGAATCGGACTAGCGGGACCTTACGAGCAGTACTTC
CASRIGLAGPYEQYF
>TRBV9|19|TRBD2|TRBJ2-1|many
TGTGCCAGCAGCGTAGGGGCAGGTACCGGGACTAGCGCTTTTACCGGGCAGTTCTTC
CASSVGAGTGTSAFTGQFF
>TRBV15|15|TRBD2|TRBJ2-3|few
TGTGCCACCAGCAGAGATGGCGCGGGAGTAGATACGCAGTATTTT
CATSRDGAGVDTQYF
>TRBV7-8|15|TRBD2|TRBJ2-1|-
TGTGCCAGCAGCATAAGGACTAGCGGGCTGAGGGAGCAGTTCTTC
CASSIRTSGLREQFF
>TRBV9|15|TRBD1|TRBJ1-2|medium-sized
TGTGCCAGCAGCGATGGGACAGCGAGAAGCTATGGCTACACCTTC
CASSDGTARSYGYTF
>TRBV6-1|16|-|TRBJ2-3|large
TGTGCCAGCAGCTCGGAACAGGGACTGAGAACAGATACGCAGTATTTT
CASSSEQGLRTDTQYF
>TRBV11-2|15|-|TRBJ1-1|-
TGTGCCAGCAGCTTAGGACAAAAGCGGACCACTGAAGCTTTCTTT
CASSLGQKRTTEAFF
>TRBV6-2/TRBV6-3|14|TRBD1|TRBJ1-2|-
TGTGCCAGCAGCCGCGACAGGGCTAGCCATGGCTACACCTTC
CASSRDRASHGYTF
>TRBV14|19|TRBD2|TRBJ2-1|many
TGTGCCAGCAGCCGAAGACTAGCGGGAGGGCCCTCTGGGTACAATGAGCAGTTCTTC
CASSRRLAGGPSGYNEQFF
>TRBV12-3/TRBV12-4|17|TRBD1|TRBJ1-2|few
TGTGCCAGCAGTCCGATCCTGGACAGGGCGCAGGACTATGGCTACACCTTC
CASSPILDRAQDYGYTF
>TRBV30|11|-|TRBJ1-1|-
-
CAWSVGQGTFF
>TRBV30|12|-|TRBJ1-2|-
TGTGCCCTATATTGGAATAACTATGGCTACACCTTC
CALYWNNYGYTF
>TRBV6-1|16|TRBD2|TRBJ2-3|few
TGTGCCAGCAGACCGACTAGCGGGGGGGAAACAGATACGCAGTATTTT
CASRPTSGGETDTQYF
>TRBV11-2|14|-|TRBJ2-7|-
TGTGCCAGCAGCCTCTACCCCAACGACTACGAGCAGTACTTC
CASSLYPNDYEQYF
>TRBV7-2|15|TRBD2|TRBJ2-7|-
TGTGCCAGCAGCCGGTACGGGGGGGGCGCCTACGAGCAGTACTTC
CASSRYGGGAYEQYF
>TRBV18|16|TRBD2|TRBJ2-1|many
TGTGCCAGCTCACCAGAAATGGCGGGAGGGAACAATGAGCAGTTCTTC
CASSPEMAGGNNEQFF
>TRBV11-3|15|-|TRBJ2-7|-
TGTGCCAGCAGCTTAGGCGGGACAATGTCCTACGAGCAGTACTTC
CASSLGGTMSYEQYF
>TRBV27|16|TRBD2|TRBJ2-3|-
TGTGCCAGCAGTCTCAGACTAGCGGGCGTCACAGATACGCAGTATTTT
CASSLRLAGVTDTQYF
>TRBV5-1|15|TRBD2|TRBJ2-7|medium-sized
TGCGCCAGCAGCTTGGGAGGAGCGGGGGCCTACGAGCAGTACTTC
CASSLGGAGAYEQYF
>TRBV20-1|14|-|TRBJ1-2|-
TGCAGTGCTAGTTACCACAGACTTGGAGCTGGCTACACCTTC
CSASYHRLGAGYTF
>TRBV5-1|16|-|TRBJ1-1|-
TGCGCCAGCAGCTTAGATGGTCGGGGGAGGAACACTGAAGCTTTCTTT
CASSLDGRGRNTEAFF
>TRBV5-1|14|-|TRBJ2-2|large
TGCGCCAGCAGCTTGATTGAGGTTACCGGGGAGCTGTTTTTT
CASSLIEVTGELFF
>TRBV6-2/TRBV6-3|14|-|TRBJ2-1|-
TGTGCCAGCAGTGATAAGACAGGTTACAATGAGCAGTTCTTC
CASSDKTGYNEQFF
>TRBV2|15|TRBD2|TRBJ2-1|many
TGTGCCAGCAAACTAGCGGGAGGTCCAGGGTCTGAGCAGTTCTTC
CASKLAGGPGSEQFF
>TRBV20-1|14|-|TRBJ1-2|medium-sized
TGCAGTGCTGGGGGCTTTGGGGACTACTATGGCTACACCTTC
CSAGGFGDYYGYTF
>TRBV28|12|-|TRBJ2-3|-
TGTGCCAGCAGTTTAGACTGGGATACGCAGTATTTT
CASSLDWDTQYF
>TRBV12-3/TRBV12-4|16|-|TRBJ1-2|medium-sized
TGTGCCAGCAGTCCCGACCCATTTATGTATGTCGATGGCTACACCTTC
CASSPDPFMYVDGYTF
>TRBV5-5|15|-|TRBJ1-5|few
TGTGCCAGCAGCTCTTCGAGGAGGGAAGGTCAGCCCCAGCATTTT
CASSSSRREGQPQHF
>TRBV9|14|-|TRBJ2-3|many
TGTGCCAGCAGCGTAGGCGGTAGCACAGATACGCAGTATTTT
CASSVGGSTDTQYF
>TRBV6-2/TRBV6-3|15|TRBD2|TRBJ2-7|-
TGTGCCAGCATGGGAGTTGGGACTAGCCGATACGAGCAGTACTTC
CASMGVGTSRYEQYF
>TRBV20-1|11|-|TRBJ1-1|-
TGCAGTGCTAGAGTCGGCACTGAAGCTTTCTTT
CSARVGTEAFF
>TRBV27|17|-|TRBJ2-3|many
TGTGCCAGCAGCCTGAACCGTCCTTCGTCGACCACAGATACGCAGTATTTT
CASSLNRPSSTTDTQYF
>TRBV15|15|TRBD2|TRBJ2-7|few
TGTGCCACCAGCTGTCGGGGGGGGACCTCCTACGAGCAGTACTTC
CATSCRGGTSYEQYF
>TRBV6-1|13|TRBD1|TRBJ1-1|few
TGTGCCAGCAGTCAATACAGGGGAACTGAAGCTTTCTTT
CASSQYRGTEAFF
>TRBV11-2|13|TRBD2|TRBJ2-7|medium-sized
TGTGCCAGCAGCGCCAGCGGGAGCTACGAGCAGTACTTC
CASSASGSYEQYF
>TRBV19|17|-|TRBJ2-6|many
TGTGCCAGTAGTATATCACGGAGAGTCTCTGGGGCCAACGTCCTGACTTTC
CASSISRRVSGANVLTF
>TRBV20-1|13|-|TRBJ2-1|once
TGCAGTGCTACTGGACCTAGTGGAATGCGGCAGTTCTTC
CSATGPSGMRQFF
>TRBV6-2/TRBV6-3|16|-|TRBJ2-1|-
TGTGCCATCACCCCACGAGGGGTCGGGATCCGCAATGAGCAGTTCTTC
CAITPRGVGIRNEQFF
>TRBV11-2|14|-|TRBJ2-3|once
TGTGCCAGCAGCTTGGGGGCTAGCACAGATACGCAGTATTTT
CASSLGASTDTQYF
>TRBV6-1|13|-|TRBJ2-6|-
TGTGCCACCCGGGACGCTGGGGCCAACGTCCTGACTTTC
CATRDAGANVLTF
>TRBV7-3|18|TRBD2|TRBJ2-7|-
TGTGCCAGCAGCTGTCCGTGGGTAGGACTAGCGGGAGCCTACGAGCAGTACTTC
CASSCPWVGLAGAYEQYF
>TRBV6-1|12|-|TRBJ1-6|few
TGTGCCAGCAGTCAAGACCAAAGACCCCTCCACTTT
CASSQDQRPLHF
>TRBV11-2|16|TRBD2|TRBJ2-1|-
TGTGCCAGCAGCTTAGTGTCTAGCGGGCACTACAATGAGCAGTTCTTC
CASSLVSSGHYNEQFF
>TRBV6-2/TRBV6-3|15|TRBD1|TRBJ1-1|-
TGTGCCAACAGTTACACGACAGGGGAGGACACTGAAGCTTTCTTT
CANSYTTGEDTEAFF
>TRBV20-1|15|TRBD1|TRBJ2-1|many
TGCAGTGCTGGGACAGGGGGCGATTCCTACAATGAGCAGTTCTTC
CSAGTGGDSYNEQFF
>TRBV19|13|-|TRBJ1-1|-
TGTGCCAGTAGTATTTGGGGGAACACTGAAGCTTTCTTT
CASSIWGNTEAFF
>TRBV28|17|TRBD1|TRBJ2-2|few
TGTGCCAGCAGTCTCGACTCCGGGACAGTGAACACCGGGGAGCTGTTTTTT
CASSLDSGTVNTGELFF
>TRBV6-5|16|TRBD1|TRBJ1-6|few
TGTGCCAGCAGTTATCACCGGACAGGGCTAAATTCACCCCTCCACTTT
CASSYHRTGLNSPLHF
>TRBV4-1|16|TRBD2|TRBJ2-3|-
TGCGCCAGCAGCCCCGCCCCGAGCGGGAGAGGAGATACGCAGTATTTT
CASSPAPSGRGDTQYF
>TRBV5-8|16|TRBD1|TRBJ1-2|-
TGTGCCAGCGAGCCGGATCCGGGACAGGGTGGTCCGGGCTACACCTTC
CASEPDPGQGGPGYTF
>TRBV11-3|12|-|TRBJ2-3|many
TGTGCCAGCAGGGGGGCGACAGATACGCAGTATTTT
CASRGATDTQYF
>TRBV2|12|-|TRBJ1-2|medium-sized
TGTGCCAGCAGTGCCAGGGACTATGGCTACACCTTC
CASSARDYGYTF